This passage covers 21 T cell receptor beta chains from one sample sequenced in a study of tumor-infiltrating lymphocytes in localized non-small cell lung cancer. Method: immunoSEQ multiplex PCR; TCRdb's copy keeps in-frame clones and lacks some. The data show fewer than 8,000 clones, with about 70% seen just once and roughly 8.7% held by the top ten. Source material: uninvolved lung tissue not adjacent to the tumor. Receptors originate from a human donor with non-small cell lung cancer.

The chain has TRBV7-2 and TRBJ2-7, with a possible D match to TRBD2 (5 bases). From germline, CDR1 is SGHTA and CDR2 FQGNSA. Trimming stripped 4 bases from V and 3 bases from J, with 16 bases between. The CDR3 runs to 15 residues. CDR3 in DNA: TGTGCCAGCAGCTCCCGCGTTGGCGAGGGCTACGAGCAGTACTTC. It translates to CASSSRVGEGYEQYF.

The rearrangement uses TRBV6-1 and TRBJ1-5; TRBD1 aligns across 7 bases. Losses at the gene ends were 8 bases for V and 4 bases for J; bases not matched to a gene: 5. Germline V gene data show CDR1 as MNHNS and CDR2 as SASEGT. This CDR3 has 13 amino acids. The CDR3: CASADRANQPQHF. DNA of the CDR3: TGTGCCAGCGCAGACAGGGCTAATCAGCCCCAGCATTTT.

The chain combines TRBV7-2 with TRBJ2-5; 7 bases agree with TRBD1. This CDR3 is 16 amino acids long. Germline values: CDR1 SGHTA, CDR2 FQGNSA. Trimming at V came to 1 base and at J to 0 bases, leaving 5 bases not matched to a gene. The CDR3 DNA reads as TGTGCCAGCAGCTTAGAGCAGGGGGTGGACCAAGAGACCCAGTACTTC. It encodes CASSLEQGVDQETQYF.

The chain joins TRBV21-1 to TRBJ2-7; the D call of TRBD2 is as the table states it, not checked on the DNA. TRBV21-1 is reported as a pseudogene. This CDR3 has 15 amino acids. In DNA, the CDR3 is TGTGCCAGCAGCAAAGTCACTAGCGGGAGTCACGAGCAGTACTTC. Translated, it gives CASSKVTSGSHEQYF.

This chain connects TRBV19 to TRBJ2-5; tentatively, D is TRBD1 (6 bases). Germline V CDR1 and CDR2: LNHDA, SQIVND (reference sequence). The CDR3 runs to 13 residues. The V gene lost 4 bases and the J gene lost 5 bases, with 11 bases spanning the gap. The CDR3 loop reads CASSRGQRETQYF. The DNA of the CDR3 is TGTGCCAGTAGTAGGGGACAACGGGAGACCCAGTACTTC.

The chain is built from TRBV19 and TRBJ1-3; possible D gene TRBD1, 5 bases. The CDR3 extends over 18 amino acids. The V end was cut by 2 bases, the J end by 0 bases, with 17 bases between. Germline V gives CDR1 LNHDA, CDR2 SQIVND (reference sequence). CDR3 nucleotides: TGTGCCAGTAGTATAAAGTACTCGGCAGGGAACTCTGGAAACACCATATATTTT. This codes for CASSIKYSAGNSGNTIYF.

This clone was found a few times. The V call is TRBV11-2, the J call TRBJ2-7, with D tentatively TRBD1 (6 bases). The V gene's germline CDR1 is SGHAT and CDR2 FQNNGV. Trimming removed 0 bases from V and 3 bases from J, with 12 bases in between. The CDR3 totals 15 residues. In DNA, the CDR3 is TGTGCCAGCAGCTTAGATCGGGTACAGGGCTACGAGCAGTACTTC. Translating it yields CASSLDRVQGYEQYF.

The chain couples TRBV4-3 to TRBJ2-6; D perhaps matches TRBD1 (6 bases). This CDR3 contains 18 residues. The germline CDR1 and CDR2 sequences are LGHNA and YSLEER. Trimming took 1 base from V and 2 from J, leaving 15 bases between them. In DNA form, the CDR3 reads TGCGCCAGCAGCCAAGGACAGGCAGGAGGTCCTGGGGCCAACGTCCTGACTTTC. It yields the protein CASSQGQAGGPGANVLTF.

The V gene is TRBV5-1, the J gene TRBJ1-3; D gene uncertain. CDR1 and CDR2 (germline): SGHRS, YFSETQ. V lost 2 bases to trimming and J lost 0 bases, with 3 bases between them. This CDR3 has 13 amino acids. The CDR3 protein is CASSLGSGNTIYF. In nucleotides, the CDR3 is TGCGCCAGCAGCTTAGGCTCTGGAAACACCATATATTTT.

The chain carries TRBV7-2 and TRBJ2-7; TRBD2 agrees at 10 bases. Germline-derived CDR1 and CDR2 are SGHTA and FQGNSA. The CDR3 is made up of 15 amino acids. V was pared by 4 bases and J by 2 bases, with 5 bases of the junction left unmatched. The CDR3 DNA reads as TGTGCCAGCAGCTCATTAGCGGGAGGAACCTACGAGCAGTACTTC. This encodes CASSSLAGGTYEQYF.

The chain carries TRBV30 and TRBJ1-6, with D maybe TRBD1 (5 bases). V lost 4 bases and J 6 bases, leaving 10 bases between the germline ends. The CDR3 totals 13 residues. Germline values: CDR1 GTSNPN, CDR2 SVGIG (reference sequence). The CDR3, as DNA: TGTGCCTGGAAGCAGGGCCGTAATTCACCCCTCCACTTT. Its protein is CAWKQGRNSPLHF.

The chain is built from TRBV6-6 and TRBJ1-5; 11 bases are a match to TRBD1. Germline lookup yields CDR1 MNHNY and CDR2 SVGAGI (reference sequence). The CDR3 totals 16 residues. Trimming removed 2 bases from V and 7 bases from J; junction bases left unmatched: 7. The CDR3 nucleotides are TGTGCCAGCAGTTACACCCACGGACAGGGGGCACAGCCCCAGCATTTT. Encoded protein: CASSYTHGQGAQPQHF.

The CDR3 sequence is CATSTGADNIQYF. The CDR3 region has the DNA TGTGCCACCTCGACAGGGGCAGATAACATTCAGTACTTC. The chain employs TRBV11-2 and TRBJ2-4; 8 bases line up with TRBD1. The CDR3 contains 13 residues. V shed 10 bases and J 7 bases; nucleotides not matched to a gene: 9. Germline CDR1 reads SGHAT; CDR2 reads FQNNGV.

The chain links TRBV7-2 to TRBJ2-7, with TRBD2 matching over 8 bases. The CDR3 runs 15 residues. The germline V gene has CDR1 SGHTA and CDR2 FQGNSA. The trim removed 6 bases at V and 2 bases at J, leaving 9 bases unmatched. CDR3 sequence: CASSPQPAGAYEQYF. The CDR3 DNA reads TGTGCCAGCAGTCCCCAGCCAGCGGGAGCCTACGAGCAGTACTTC.

CDR3 nucleotides: TGTGCCAGCAGGGGACAGGGTGACAATCAGCCCCAGCATTTT. Encoded protein: CASRGQGDNQPQHF. This rearrangement joins TRBV6-1 to TRBJ1-5; 9 bases map to TRBD1. V was clipped by 6 bases and J by 3 bases; unmatched bases: 3. The CDR3 length is 14 residues. From germline, CDR1 is MNHNS and CDR2 SASEGT.

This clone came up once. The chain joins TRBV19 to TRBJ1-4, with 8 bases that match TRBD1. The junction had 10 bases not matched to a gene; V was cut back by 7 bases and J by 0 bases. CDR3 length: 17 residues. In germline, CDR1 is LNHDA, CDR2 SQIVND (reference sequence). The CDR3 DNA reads TGTGCCAGTACCCGGACCCCGGGACAGGCAACTAATGAAAAACTGTTTTTT. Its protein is CASTRTPGQATNEKLFF.

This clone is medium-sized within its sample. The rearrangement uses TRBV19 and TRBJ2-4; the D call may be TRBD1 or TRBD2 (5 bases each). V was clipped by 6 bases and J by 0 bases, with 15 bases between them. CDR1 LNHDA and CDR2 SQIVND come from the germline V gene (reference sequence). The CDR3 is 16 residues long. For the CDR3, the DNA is TGTGCCAGTAGAACCGGGGACCAGCTAGCCAAAAACATTCAGTACTTC. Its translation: CASRTGDQLAKNIQYF.

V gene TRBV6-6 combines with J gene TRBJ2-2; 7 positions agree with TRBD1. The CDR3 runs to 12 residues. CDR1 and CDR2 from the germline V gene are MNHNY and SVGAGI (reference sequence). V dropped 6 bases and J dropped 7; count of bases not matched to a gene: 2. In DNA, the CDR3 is TGTGCCAGCAGCACAGGGGACGGGGAGCTGTTTTTT. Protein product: CASSTGDGELFF.

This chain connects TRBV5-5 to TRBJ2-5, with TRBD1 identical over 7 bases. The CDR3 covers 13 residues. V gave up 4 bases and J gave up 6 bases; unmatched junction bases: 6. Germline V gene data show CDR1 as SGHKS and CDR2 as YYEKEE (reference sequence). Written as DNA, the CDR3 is TGTGCCAGCAGCATATCGGACAGGCAGACCCAGTACTTC. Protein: CASSISDRQTQYF.

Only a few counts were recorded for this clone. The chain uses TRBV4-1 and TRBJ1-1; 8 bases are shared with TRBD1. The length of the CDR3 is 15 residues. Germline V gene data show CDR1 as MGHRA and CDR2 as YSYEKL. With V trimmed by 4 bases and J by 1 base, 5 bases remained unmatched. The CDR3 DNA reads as TGCGCCAGCAGCCCGAGGACAGGGCGGAACACTGAAGCTTTCTTT. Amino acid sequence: CASSPRTGRNTEAFF.

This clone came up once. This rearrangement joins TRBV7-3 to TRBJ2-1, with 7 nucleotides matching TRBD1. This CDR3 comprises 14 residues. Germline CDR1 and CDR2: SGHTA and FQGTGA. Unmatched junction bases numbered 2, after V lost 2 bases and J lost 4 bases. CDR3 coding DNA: TGTGCCAGCAGCTTATCACAGGGGTACAATGAGCAGTTCTTC. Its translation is CASSLSQGYNEQFF. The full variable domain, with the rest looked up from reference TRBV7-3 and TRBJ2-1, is GAGVSQTPSNKVTEKGKYVELRCDPISGHTALYWYRQSLGQGPEFLIYFQGTGAADDSGLPNDRFFAVRPEGSVSTLKIQRTERGDSAVYLCASSLSQGYNEQFFGPGTRLTVL.